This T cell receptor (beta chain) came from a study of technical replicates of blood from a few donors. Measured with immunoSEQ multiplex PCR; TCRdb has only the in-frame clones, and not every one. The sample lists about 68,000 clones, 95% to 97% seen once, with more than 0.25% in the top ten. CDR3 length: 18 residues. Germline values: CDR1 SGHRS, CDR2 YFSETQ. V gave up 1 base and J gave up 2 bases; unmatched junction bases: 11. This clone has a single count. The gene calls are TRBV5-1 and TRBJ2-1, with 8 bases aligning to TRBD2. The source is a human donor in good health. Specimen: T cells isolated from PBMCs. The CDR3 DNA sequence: TGCGCCAGCAGCTTGTCGCGGATTACTAGCGGTACCTACAATGAGCAGTTCTTC. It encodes CASSLSRITSGTYNEQFF.